This T cell receptor (beta chain) is from a study of graft-versus-host responses after intestinal transplantation. Study at large: Among the recipients, transplants were multivisceral, liver-intestinal, or isolated intestinal. Whole-study findings and limits: Early after transplant, HvG declines were associated with peak levels of circulating GvH clones. High graft-versus-host to host-versus-graft T cell clonal ratios marked allografts of patients with graft-donor macrochimerism.

This CDR3 comprises 15 residues. The V gene end was trimmed by 6 bases and the J gene end by 6 bases; junction bases not matched to a gene: 8. Germline-derived CDR1 and CDR2 are MNHNY and SVGAGI (reference sequence). Only in-frame clones appear in the TCRdb table, and some are missing; sequencing was by immunoSEQ multiplex PCR. This table holds 50,000 to 75,000 clones, 90% to 95% found once. Regarding this clone: Its antigen remains unidentified.

The TCR was taken from a human donor who was the organ donor for an intestinal transplant. Specimen: unstimulated CD8+ T cells sorted from spleen or lymph node cells, collected before transplant. The rearrangement uses TRBV6-6 and TRBJ2-1, with TRBD2 matching over 10 bases. The CDR3 DNA sequence: TGTGCCAGCAGCCCTACTAGCGGGATTAGCAATGAGCAGTTCTTC. Its translation is CASSPTSGISNEQFF.